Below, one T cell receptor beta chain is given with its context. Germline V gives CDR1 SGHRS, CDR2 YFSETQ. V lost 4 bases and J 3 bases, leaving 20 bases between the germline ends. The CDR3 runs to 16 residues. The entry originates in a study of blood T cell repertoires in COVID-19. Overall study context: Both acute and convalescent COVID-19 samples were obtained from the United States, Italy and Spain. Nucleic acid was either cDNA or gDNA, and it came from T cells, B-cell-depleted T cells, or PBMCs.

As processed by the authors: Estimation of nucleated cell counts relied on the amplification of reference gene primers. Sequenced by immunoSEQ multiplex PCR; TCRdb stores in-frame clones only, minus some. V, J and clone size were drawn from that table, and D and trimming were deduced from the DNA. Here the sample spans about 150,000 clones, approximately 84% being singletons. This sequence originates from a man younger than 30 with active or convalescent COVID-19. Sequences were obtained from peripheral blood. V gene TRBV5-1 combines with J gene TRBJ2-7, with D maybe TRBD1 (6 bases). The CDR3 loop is CASSAKTPGQGYEQYF. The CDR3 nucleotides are TGCGCCAGCAGCGCGAAAACTCCGGGACAAGGCTACGAGCAGTACTTC.